This passage covers 21 T cell receptor beta chains from one sample sequenced in a study of shared clonotypes between healthy human individuals. This table comes from immunoSEQ multiplex PCR, and its TCRdb copy is limited to in-frame clones, with some not included. The data show about 2.3 million clones, with 85% to 95% seen just once and around 0.4% held by the top ten. Sequencing input: naive CD4+ T cells from PBMCs. Subset here: CD45RA+ positively selected. These TCRs come from a young man in good health. Some clones in this sample may be carry-over from other donors' samples.

The chain employs TRBV5-1 and TRBJ2-4; 8 bases are shared with TRBD1. Germline-derived CDR1 and CDR2 are SGHRS and YFSETQ. The CDR3 runs to 18 residues. V lost 4 bases and J lost 0; bases outside the gene matches: 12. The CDR3: CASSPDRDLSLAKNIQYF. The DNA of the CDR3 is TGCGCCAGCAGCCCGGACAGGGACCTGTCCCTAGCCAAAAACATTCAGTACTTC.

This clone was picked up one time. V is TRBV6-1 and J is TRBJ1-2; 7 nucleotides agree with TRBD1. Germline values: CDR1 MNHNS, CDR2 SASEGT. CDR3 length: 16 residues. With 4 bases clipped from V and 4 bases from J, the junction kept 12 bases outside the gene matches. CDR3 residues: CASSATGAGGTYGYTF. The CDR3 coding sequence is TGTGCCAGCAGTGCGACAGGTGCAGGGGGAACCTATGGCTACACCTTC.

The genes are TRBV2 and TRBJ1-2; a possible D gene is TRBD1 (6 bases). Trimming cost V 4 bases and J 4 bases, with 13 bases left between them. The CDR3 runs 14 residues. In germline, CDR1 is SNHLY, CDR2 FYNNEI. Written as DNA, the CDR3 is TGTGCCAGCAGTGGACAGGTTGGCCCCTATGGCTACACCTTC. Its translation: CASSGQVGPYGYTF. The full variable domain, with the rest looked up from reference TRBV2 and TRBJ1-2, is EPEVTQTPSHQVTQMGQEVILRCVPISNHLYFYWYRQILGQKVEFLVSFYNNEISEKSEIFDDQFSVERPDGSNFTLKIRSTKLEDSAMYFCASSGQVGPYGYTFGSGTRLTVV.

The chain has TRBV7-3 and TRBJ2-2; D not resolved. The germline gives CDR1 SGHTA, CDR2 FQGTGA. This CDR3 is 12 amino acids long. V lost 3 bases to trimming and J lost 7 bases, with 6 bases between them. In DNA, the CDR3 is TGTGCCAGCAGCTTCCGTGGCGGGGAGCTGTTTTTT. It specifies CASSFRGGELFF.

This chain connects TRBV28 to TRBJ1-4; D gene ambiguous. This CDR3 has 19 amino acids. Trimming took 3 bases from V and 0 from J, leaving 20 bases between them. Germline CDR1 and CDR2: MDHEN and SYDVKM. CDR3 coding DNA: TGTGCCAGCAGTTTCCTGATCTCGCCCGGGAACACAACTAATGAAAAACTGTTTTTT. This gives the protein CASSFLISPGNTTNEKLFF.

The chain links TRBV11-2 to TRBJ2-2; 10 bases are shared with TRBD2. The CDR3 totals 16 residues. V shed 2 bases, J shed 4 bases, and the junction held 4 bases outside the gene matches. Per the germline V gene, CDR1 is SGHAT and CDR2 is FQNNGV. The CDR3 nucleotides read TGTGCCAGCAGCTTACTGCTAGCGGGAGTCACCGGGGAGCTGTTTTTT. Translated: CASSLLLAGVTGELFF. The whole variable domain, filled in from reference TRBV11-2 and TRBJ2-2, reads EAGVAQSPRYKIIEKRQSVAFWCNPISGHATLYWYQQILGQGPKLLIQFQNNGVVDDSQLPKDRFSAERLKGVDSTLKIQPAKLEDSAVYLCASSLLLAGVTGELFFGEGSRLTVL.

The gene calls are TRBV5-1 and TRBJ2-3, with a tentative D call TRBD2 (5 bases). CDR1 and CDR2 (germline): SGHRS, YFSETQ. The CDR3 is 15 residues long. V was shortened by 4 bases and J by 4 bases, with 16 bases between the two germline ends. The CDR3 DNA is TGCGCCAGCAGCCTCTTGGGTGCAGCGGCAGATACGCAGTATTTT. Its protein is CASSLLGAAADTQYF.

V is TRBV27 and J is TRBJ1-1, with D perhaps TRBD1 (5 bases). CDR1 MNHEY and CDR2 SMNVEV come from the germline V gene (reference sequence). V was clipped by 3 bases and J by 3 bases, with 14 bases between them. The CDR3 sequence is 15 residues long. Here the CDR3 reads CASSLGQGGDTEAFF. CDR3 coding DNA: TGTGCCAGCAGTTTGGGTCAGGGTGGGGACACTGAAGCTTTCTTT.

This clone was seen more than once but under ten times. V usage is TRBV7-2 and J usage is TRBJ2-7; D is uncertain. The CDR3 totals 11 residues. Trimming cost V 1 base and J 5 bases, with 3 bases left between them. In germline, CDR1 is SGHTA, CDR2 FQGNSA. CDR3 sequence: CASSLVHEQYF. The CDR3 DNA sequence: TGTGCCAGCAGCTTAGTTCACGAGCAGTACTTC. Based on the CDR3 plus reference TRBV7-2 and TRBJ2-7, the full variable domain is GAGVSQSPSNKVTEKGKDVELRCDPISGHTALYWYRQSLGQGLEFLIYFQGNSAPDKSGLPSDRFSAERTGGSVSTLTIQRTQQEDSAVYLCASSLVHEQYFGPGTRLTVT.

The genes are TRBV21-1 and TRBJ2-7; TRBD1 is taken as the D call from the table, unchecked against the DNA. TRBV21-1 is recorded as a pseudogene. CDR3 length: 16 residues. The CDR3 loop reads CASSKESRRQSYEQYF. As DNA, the CDR3 is TGTGCCAGCAGCAAAGAGAGTAGGAGACAGTCCTACGAGCAGTACTTC.

The V and J genes are TRBV15 and TRBJ1-1; TRBD1 aligns across 7 bases. Germline assignment: CDR1 LNHNV and CDR2 YYDKDF (reference sequence). The CDR3 has 13 residues. V trimming: 8 bases; J trimming: 5 bases; junction bases outside the gene matches: 8. The CDR3 nucleotides are TGTGCCACCGGGAAAGGGGGCAGGACTGAAGCTTTCTTT. Translation gives CATGKGGRTEAFF.

This rearrangement joins TRBV27 to TRBJ1-5; tentatively, D is TRBD1 (6 bases). The length of the CDR3 is 15 residues. Trimming stripped 0 bases from V and 3 bases from J, with 9 bases between. Germline assignment: CDR1 MNHEY and CDR2 SMNVEV (reference sequence). The DNA of the CDR3 is TGTGCCAGCAGTTTATCAAGGGGGGCCAATCAGCCCCAGCATTTT. The encoded protein is CASSLSRGANQPQHF.

The rearrangement links TRBV11-2 to TRBJ2-7; TRBD1 agrees at 10 bases. J lost 6 bases, V lost 4 bases, and 12 bases had no gene match. Germline V gene sequence: CDR1 SGHAT, CDR2 FQNNGV. This CDR3 region has 16 residues. CDR3 coding DNA: TGTGCCAGCAGCTCCCTCTGGGGACAGGGGCCCTCCGAGCAGTACTTC. Translating it yields CASSSLWGQGPSEQYF.

DNA of the CDR3: TGTGCCAGTAGTATGGGGCGACAGCCCCAGCATTTT. Its translation is CASSMGRQPQHF. The chain is built from TRBV19 and TRBJ1-5; maybe TRBD1 (5 bases). Trimming took 3 bases from V and 7 from J, leaving 7 bases between them. CDR3 length: 12 amino acids. Germline V gene lookup returns CDR1 LNHDA and CDR2 SQIVND (reference sequence). Together with reference TRBV19 and TRBJ1-5, the CDR3 gives the full variable domain: DGGITQSPKYLFRKEGQNVTLSCEQNLNHDAMYWYRQDPGQGLRLIYYSQIVNDFQKGDIAEGYSVSREKKESFPLTVTSAQKNPTAFYLCASSMGRQPQHFGDGTRLSIL.

The DNA for the CDR3 is TGTGCCAGCAGTAGAACCCCCTATCCCTCGCATGGCTACACCTTC. This translates into CASSRTPYPSHGYTF. The chain employs TRBV27 and TRBJ1-2; D ambiguous. This CDR3 is built from 15 residues. Germline V gene lookup returns CDR1 MNHEY and CDR2 SMNVEV (reference sequence). Trimming stripped 5 bases from V and 6 bases from J, with 19 bases between.

The chain joins TRBV5-1 to TRBJ2-7; 7 positions agree with TRBD2. The germline gives CDR1 SGHRS, CDR2 YFSETQ. The CDR3 runs to 16 residues. Trimming removed 1 base from V and 1 base from J; junction bases left unmatched: 8. CDR3 nucleotides: TGCGCCAGCAGCTTGTTTTCGCGGGAGTCATCCTACGAGCAGTACTTC. Its translation: CASSLFSRESSYEQYF.

The V call is TRBV7-6, the J call TRBJ2-2; maybe TRBD2 (6 bases). The CDR3 totals 14 residues. Between the trimmed V and J ends, which lost 4 bases and 6 bases, there was a span of 12 bases. The germline V gene encodes CDR1 SGHVS and CDR2 FNYEAQ. In DNA form, the CDR3 reads TGTGCCAGCAGCTCCGGGGTAGCGGCCGGGGAGCTGTTTTTT. Translation: CASSSGVAAGELFF.

The CDR3 region has the DNA TGCGCCAGCAGCCAAGGCCGGACTAGCGGGGCCTCCAATGAGCAGTTCTTC. This gives the protein CASSQGRTSGASNEQFF. This rearrangement joins TRBV4-1 to TRBJ2-1, with TRBD2 matching 12 bases. The J segment lost 6 bases and the V segment lost 1 base, leaving 7 bases of the junction unmatched. This CDR3 has 17 amino acids. In germline, CDR1 is MGHRA, CDR2 YSYEKL.

The chain employs TRBV7-3 and TRBJ2-2; D ambiguous. This CDR3 is built from 14 residues. Trimming removed 0 bases at V and 6 bases at J, with 8 bases between. The germline CDR1 and CDR2 sequences are SGHTA and FQGTGA. Written as DNA, the CDR3 is TGTGCCAGCAGCTTAACGGTTCCCCCCGGGGAGCTGTTTTTT. Translation: CASSLTVPPGELFF.

V usage is TRBV5-1 and J usage is TRBJ1-5; the D is unclear. Germline V gives CDR1 SGHRS, CDR2 YFSETQ. Trimming shortened V by 2 bases and J by 7 bases, and 16 bases separated the two germline ends. CDR3 length equals 15 residues. The CDR3 nucleotides are TGCGCCAGCAGCTTCGGAAATGACCCGGCGCAGCCCCAGCATTTT. Translation: CASSFGNDPAQPQHF.

The chain is built from TRBV19 and TRBJ1-3; D is perhaps TRBD1 (5 bases). In germline, CDR1 is LNHDA, CDR2 SQIVND (reference sequence). This CDR3 contains 16 residues. Trimming stripped 5 bases from V and 4 bases from J, with 18 bases between. The DNA for the CDR3 is TGTGCCAGTAGTGCAAAGGACCGAGGGACCGGAAACACCATATATTTT. Amino acids: CASSAKDRGTGNTIYF.